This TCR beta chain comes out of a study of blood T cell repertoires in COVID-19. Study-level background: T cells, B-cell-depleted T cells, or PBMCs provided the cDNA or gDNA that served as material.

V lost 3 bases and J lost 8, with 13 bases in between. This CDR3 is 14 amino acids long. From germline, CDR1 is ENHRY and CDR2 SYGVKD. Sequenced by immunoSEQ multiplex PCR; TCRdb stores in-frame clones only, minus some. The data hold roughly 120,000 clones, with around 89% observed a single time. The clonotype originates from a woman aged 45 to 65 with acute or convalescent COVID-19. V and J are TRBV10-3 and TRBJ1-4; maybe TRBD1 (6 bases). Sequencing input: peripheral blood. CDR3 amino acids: CAISDRGEWEKLFF. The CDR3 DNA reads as TGTGCCATCAGTGACAGGGGCGAATGGGAAAAACTGTTTTTT.